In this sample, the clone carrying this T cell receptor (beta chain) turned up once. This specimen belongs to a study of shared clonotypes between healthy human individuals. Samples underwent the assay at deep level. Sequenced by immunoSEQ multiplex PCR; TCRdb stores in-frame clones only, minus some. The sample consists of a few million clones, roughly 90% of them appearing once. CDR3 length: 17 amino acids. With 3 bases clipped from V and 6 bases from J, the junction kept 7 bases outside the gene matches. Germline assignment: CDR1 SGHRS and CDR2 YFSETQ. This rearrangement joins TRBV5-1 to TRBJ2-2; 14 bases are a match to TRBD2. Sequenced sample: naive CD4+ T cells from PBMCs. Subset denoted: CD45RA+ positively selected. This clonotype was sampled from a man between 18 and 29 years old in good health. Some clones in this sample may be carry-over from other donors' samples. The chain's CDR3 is CASSYGGLAGAAGELFF. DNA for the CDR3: TGCGCCAGCAGCTACGGGGGACTAGCGGGAGCCGCCGGGGAGCTGTTTTTT.